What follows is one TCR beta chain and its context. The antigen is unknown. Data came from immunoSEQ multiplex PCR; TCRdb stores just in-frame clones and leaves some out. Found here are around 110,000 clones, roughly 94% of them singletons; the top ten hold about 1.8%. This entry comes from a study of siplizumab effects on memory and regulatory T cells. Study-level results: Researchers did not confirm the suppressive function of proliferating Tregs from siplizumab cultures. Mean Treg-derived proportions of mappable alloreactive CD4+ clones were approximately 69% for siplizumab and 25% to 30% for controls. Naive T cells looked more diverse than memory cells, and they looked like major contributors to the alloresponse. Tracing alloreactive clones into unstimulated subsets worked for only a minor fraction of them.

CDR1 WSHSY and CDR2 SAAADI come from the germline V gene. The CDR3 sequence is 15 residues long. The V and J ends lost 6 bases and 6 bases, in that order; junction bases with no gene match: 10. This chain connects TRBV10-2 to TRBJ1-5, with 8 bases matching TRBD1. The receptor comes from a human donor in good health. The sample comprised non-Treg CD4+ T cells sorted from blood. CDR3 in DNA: TGCGCCAGCAGCTATGGACAGGGAGAGAGTCAGCCCCAGCATTTT. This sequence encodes CASSYGQGESQPQHF.